The 27 T cell receptor beta chains in this list originate from one sample, sequenced in a study of T-cell memory formation after mild COVID-19. MiXCR, applied by TCRdb to the 5' RACE reads, yields one record per CDR3 protein. The data show around 47,000 distinct CDR3 sequences, about a tenth seen once. The specimen sequenced was PBMCs or a T cell subset sorted from them (not recorded which). Every receptor here comes from an adult woman who had mild COVID-19 (a few samples of this study predate the infection). Cell type and time point are not known.

This clonotype was seen more than once but under ten times. This chain links TRBV2 with TRBJ2-7; the D call may be TRBD1 or TRBD2 (7 bases each). The CDR3 sequence is 18 residues long. In germline, CDR1 is SNHLY, CDR2 FYNNEI. The V end lost 0 bases, the J end lost 5 bases, and 23 bases lay between the germline ends. The chain's CDR3 is CASSEALPGGGRADEQYF. The CDR3 bases are TGTGCCAGCAGTGAAGCGCTTCCAGGGGGGGGTAGGGCCGACGAGCAGTACTTC. Full variable domain (outside the CDR3, taken from reference TRBV2 and TRBJ2-7): EPEVTQTPSHQVTQMGQEVILRCVPISNHLYFYWYRQILGQKVEFLVSFYNNEISEKSEIFDDQFSVERPDGSNFTLKIRSTKLEDSAMYFCASSEALPGGGRADEQYFGPGTRLTVT.

V and J are TRBV5-1 and TRBJ1-1; D may be TRBD1 (5 bases). Trimming cost V 2 bases and J 2 bases, with 10 bases left between them. CDR1 and CDR2 (germline): SGHRS, YFSETQ. CDR3 length equals 14 residues. This CDR3 reads CASSFDRPNTEAFF. DNA of the CDR3: TGCGCCAGCAGCTTCGACAGACCTAACACTGAAGCTTTCTTT.

The chain uses TRBV7-8 and TRBJ2-7, with D perhaps matching TRBD1 or TRBD2 (6 bases each). In germline, CDR1 is SGHVS, CDR2 FQNEAQ. V was trimmed by 3 bases and J by 6 bases, leaving 21 bases between them. The CDR3 loop spans 16 amino acids. The CDR3 spells CASSFMGDRGLGEQYF. In DNA form, the CDR3 reads TGTGCCAGCAGCTTCATGGGGGATCGGGGGCTGGGCGAGCAGTACTTC.

This clonotype was recorded many times. The J gene is TRBJ2-3, the V gene TRBV9, with TRBD2 matching 13 bases. Germline lookup yields CDR1 SGDLS and CDR2 YYNGEE. V shed 2 bases, J shed 6 bases, and the junction held 9 bases outside the gene matches. This CDR3 has 17 residues. CDR3 sequence reads: CASSVNPGTSGMDTQYF. CDR3 DNA: TGTGCCAGCAGCGTTAACCCCGGGACTAGCGGGATGGATACGCAGTATTTT.

This clonotype was counted once. J is TRBJ2-3 and V is TRBV3-1; possibly TRBD1 or TRBD2 for D (7 bases each). Germline V gene lookup returns CDR1 LGHDT and CDR2 YNNKEL (reference sequence). This CDR3 comprises 18 residues. Trimming pared 4 bases from V and 2 bases from J, leaving 22 bases between. This chain's CDR3 is CASSPVVGQGGDTDTQYF. CDR3 DNA sequence: TGTGCCAGCAGCCCGGTAGTGGGTCAGGGGGGGGACACAGATACGCAGTATTTT.

V usage is TRBV7-9 and J usage is TRBJ2-7; D is unclear. V was cut by 3 bases and J by 3 bases, with 6 bases left in between. This CDR3 contains 12 residues. The germline gives CDR1 SEHNR, CDR2 FQNEAQ (reference sequence). CDR3 sequence: CASSFFIYEQYF. CDR3 in DNA: TGTGCCAGCAGCTTCTTTATCTACGAGCAGTACTTC.

In its sample, this clonotype was seen many times. The genes are TRBV7-2 and TRBJ2-3; D uncertain. The CDR3 has 14 amino acids. Per germline, CDR1 SGHTA and CDR2 FQGNSA. V lost 2 bases and J 3 bases, leaving 9 bases between the germline ends. The CDR3 nucleotides are TGTGCCAGCAGCTTAAGGGCCGGGACAGATACGCAGTATTTT. Residues: CASSLRAGTDTQYF.

The chain recombines TRBV6-4 with TRBJ2-3; tentatively, D is TRBD2 (6 bases). V was trimmed by 7 bases and J by 0 bases, leaving 14 bases between them. The CDR3 runs 15 residues. CDR1 MRHNA and CDR2 SNTAGT come from the germline V gene. CDR3 sequence (DNA): TGTGCCAGCAAGGCTAGCGACTCTAGCACAGATACGCAGTATTTT. It yields the protein CASKASDSSTDTQYF.

V is TRBV24-1 and J is TRBJ2-3; the D is unclear. Germline CDR1 is KGHDR and CDR2 is SFDVKD. The CDR3 totals 15 residues. Trimming took off 4 bases at V and 0 bases at J, with 10 bases between the two ends. The CDR3, as DNA: TGTGCCACCAGTGAACAGTACCCCAGCACAGATACGCAGTATTTT. Its translation is CATSEQYPSTDTQYF.

This clonotype was recorded at least ten times. This chain links TRBV27 with TRBJ2-1; TRBD2 might be the D (6 bases). In germline, CDR1 is MNHEY, CDR2 SMNVEV (reference sequence). This CDR3 is built from 16 residues. The V end lost 5 bases, the J end lost 4 bases, and 18 bases lay between the germline ends. The DNA of the CDR3 is TGTGCCAGCAGTCTCCCTGGGGCGGGGCCGTACAATGAGCAGTTCTTC. It yields the protein CASSLPGAGPYNEQFF.

This clonotype was detected many times. This chain links TRBV7-6 with TRBJ1-2; D uncertain. Germline loops: CDR1 SGHVS, CDR2 FNYEAQ. CDR3 length: 20 residues. The V gene lost 1 base and the J gene lost 3 bases, with 27 bases spanning the gap. The CDR3 nucleotides read TGTGCCAGCAGCTTAGTTGTTATGGATGGGGTCAGCGCCGATCACTATGGCTACACCTTC. Encoded protein: CASSLVVMDGVSADHYGYTF.

The V and J genes are TRBV18 and TRBJ2-1; D might be TRBD2 (5 bases). This CDR3 spans 15 amino acids. Germline CDR1 is KGHSH and CDR2 is LQKENI. Trimming took off 6 bases at V and 6 bases at J, with 18 bases between the two ends. This chain's CDR3 is CASSPPMERSNEQFF. The CDR3 coding sequence is TGTGCCAGCTCCCCCCCGATGGAGCGGAGCAATGAGCAGTTCTTC.

This clonotype was seen at least ten times. The chain carries TRBV7-2 and TRBJ2-3; 12 bases agree with TRBD2. The CDR3 extends over 16 amino acids. Germline CDR1 and CDR2: SGHTA and FQGNSA. After removal of 5 bases from V and 2 bases from J, the junction contained 5 bases not matched to a gene. CDR3 nucleotide sequence: TGTGCCAGCAGCCCGCTAGCGGGGGGGCTCACAGATACGCAGTATTTT. Encoded protein: CASSPLAGGLTDTQYF.

The V call is TRBV19, the J call TRBJ2-3, with D maybe TRBD2 (5 bases). The CDR3 consists of 13 residues. Germline lookup yields CDR1 LNHDA and CDR2 SQIVND (reference sequence). V was clipped by 8 bases and J by 4 bases, with 13 bases between them. The CDR3 DNA reads as TGTGCCAGTTGTCCTAGCTTAGCAGATACGCAGTATTTT. This translates into CASCPSLADTQYF.

This clonotype was observed a few times. The chain recombines TRBV6-5 with TRBJ1-1, with D perhaps matching TRBD1 (5 bases). The germline V gene encodes CDR1 MNHEY and CDR2 SVGAGI. This CDR3 is built from 14 residues. Trimming removed 2 bases at V and 1 base at J, with 8 bases between. The CDR3 sequence is CASSYLQGNTEAFF. As DNA, the CDR3 is TGTGCCAGCAGTTACCTCCAGGGGAACACTGAAGCTTTCTTT.

The CDR3 loop is CASSIIAGGPVNEQFF. CDR3 DNA: TGTGCCAGCAGCATAATAGCGGGGGGGCCGGTCAATGAGCAGTTCTTC. The chain couples TRBV7-9 to TRBJ2-1; TRBD2 aligns across 11 bases. After removal of 5 bases from V and 6 bases from J, the junction contained 9 bases not matched to a gene. The CDR3 has 16 residues. Germline V gene lookup returns CDR1 SEHNR and CDR2 FQNEAQ (reference sequence). The full variable domain, its missing parts supplied by reference TRBV7-9 and TRBJ2-1, is DTGVSQNPRHKITKRGQNVTFRCDPISEHNRLYWYRQTLGQGPEFLTYFQNEAQLEKSRLLSDRFSAERPKGSFSTLEIQRTEQGDSAMYLCASSIIAGGPVNEQFFGPGTRLTVL.

This rearrangement joins TRBV5-5 to TRBJ2-2, with D possibly being TRBD2 (5 bases). The CDR3 covers 15 residues. Germline V gives CDR1 SGHKS, CDR2 YYEKEE (reference sequence). V was clipped by 7 bases and J by 6 bases, with 19 bases between them. CDR3 DNA sequence: TGTGCCAGCCTAGCCCTCACGGGGAAACCCGGGGAGCTGTTTTTT. This encodes CASLALTGKPGELFF.

CDR3 coding DNA: TGCAGCGTTGAACTAGGAGGTTATGGCTACACCTTC. This codes for CSVELGGYGYTF. The chain combines TRBV29-1 with TRBJ1-2; D is uncertain. The CDR3 totals 12 residues. Per germline, CDR1 SQVTM and CDR2 ANQGSEA. Trimming removed 2 bases from V and 5 bases from J, with 9 bases in between.

This clonotype has a count of ten or more. The rearrangement links TRBV5-6 to TRBJ2-1; 9 bases map to TRBD1. This CDR3 has 14 residues. Germline CDR1 is SGHDT and CDR2 is YYEEEE. J was trimmed by 9 bases and V by 1 base; bases with no gene match: 5. The CDR3 loop is CASSLRDRASEQFF. As DNA, the CDR3 is TGTGCCAGCAGCTTGCGGGACAGGGCTAGTGAGCAGTTCTTC.

V is TRBV4-3 and J is TRBJ2-7; TRBD2 might be the D (5 bases). This CDR3 contains 15 residues. The V gene's germline CDR1 is LGHNA and CDR2 YSLEER. V lost 1 base to trimming and J lost 3 bases, with 13 bases between them. The CDR3 loop is CASSQGASYFYEQYF. The CDR3, as DNA: TGCGCCAGCAGCCAAGGGGCTAGCTATTTCTACGAGCAGTACTTC.

The chain joins TRBV6-2 or TRBV6-3 to TRBJ1-2; perhaps TRBD1 as D (6 bases). Looked up from germline, CDR1 is MNHEY and CDR2 is SVGEGT. The CDR3 runs to 14 residues. V was clipped by 5 bases and J by 3 bases, with 13 bases between them. CDR3 nucleotides: TGTGCCAGCAGTCACCGGACAGCACACTATGGCTACACCTTC. As protein: CASSHRTAHYGYTF.

This clonotype has ten or more counts. The rearrangement links TRBV3-1 to TRBJ2-4; possible D gene TRBD2, 6 bases. V lost 1 base and J lost 6, with 7 bases in between. Germline V gene data show CDR1 as LGHDT and CDR2 as YNNKEL (reference sequence). CDR3 size: 13 residues. As DNA, the CDR3 is TGTGCCAGCAGCCAAGCGGGGGTAAACATTCAGTACTTC. The encoded protein is CASSQAGVNIQYF.

V and J are TRBV20-1 and TRBJ1-1; D unresolved. Trimming removed 6 bases from V and 5 bases from J, with 13 bases in between. CDR1 and CDR2 from the germline V gene are DFQATT and SNEGSKA (reference sequence). The CDR3 covers 12 residues. CDR3 DNA: TGCAGTGCCCCTGGAAGGGAGACTGAAGCTTTCTTT. It encodes CSAPGRETEAFF.

The table lists this clonotype with many counts. The chain recombines TRBV7-8 with TRBJ2-5, with D possibly matching TRBD1 (6 bases). V gave up 5 bases and J gave up 3 bases, with 16 bases separating them. Germline CDR1 and CDR2: SGHVS and FQNEAQ. CDR3 length equals 15 residues. The CDR3 nucleotides are TGTGCCAGCAGCCCTCGCTGGGACATAAAAGAGACCCAGTACTTC. It yields the protein CASSPRWDIKETQYF.

The chain has TRBV5-6 and TRBJ2-5; D is perhaps TRBD2 (6 bases). CDR1 SGHDT and CDR2 YYEEEE come from the germline V gene. The V end lost 4 bases, the J end lost 1 base, and 26 bases lay between the germline ends. This CDR3 has 19 residues. Here the CDR3 DNA reads TGTGCCAGCAGCCCGACCTACATCAAGGCGGGCGGGATCCAAGAGACCCAGTACTTC. As protein: CASSPTYIKAGGIQETQYF. Full variable domain (rest looked up from reference TRBV5-6 and TRBJ2-5): DAGVTQSPTHLIKTRGQQVTLRCSPKSGHDTVSWYQQALGQGPQFIFQYYEEEERQRGNFPDRFSGHQFPNYSSELNVNALLLGDSALYLCASSPTYIKAGGIQETQYFGPGTRLLVL.

This chain joins TRBV29-1 and TRBJ1-1, with 8 bases matching TRBD1. Trimming took 6 bases from V and 3 from J; bases not matched to a gene: 3. Germline values: CDR1 SQVTM, CDR2 ANQGSEA. CDR3 length: 12 residues. The CDR3 sequence: CSVAQGDTEAFF. As DNA, the CDR3 is TGCAGCGTCGCACAGGGGGACACTGAAGCTTTCTTT.

This clonotype was observed at least ten times. V gene TRBV7-2 combines with J gene TRBJ2-2; 9 bases line up with TRBD2. V was clipped by 8 bases and J by 1 base; unmatched bases: 14. The CDR3 loop spans 18 amino acids. Germline V gene lookup returns CDR1 SGHTA and CDR2 FQGNSA. This CDR3 is CASPAGLAGSGNTGELFF. CDR3 nucleotide sequence: TGTGCCAGCCCCGCGGGGCTAGCGGGATCGGGGAACACCGGGGAGCTGTTTTTT.